This T cell receptor beta chain derives from a study of blood T cells in healthy people across ages. Through a sample-barcoded 5' primer and a J-beta primer mix, a second PCR was run for roughly 6 to 12 cycles. TCRdb re-derived calls from the 5' RACE reads in MiXCR, one entry per CDR3 protein. The data show about a million distinct CDR3 sequences, approximately 38% seen once. Germline lookup yields CDR1 SGHTA and CDR2 FQGNSA. The CDR3 has 15 amino acids. V was pared by 2 bases and J by 0 bases, with 10 bases between. V and J are TRBV7-2 and TRBJ1-2, with a possible D match to TRBD1 (6 bases). This clonotype originated in a man younger than 30 in good health. The sequenced material came from blood. CDR3 in amino acids: CASSLSRQANYGYTF. The DNA of the CDR3 is TGTGCCAGCAGCTTATCTCGACAGGCTAACTATGGCTACACCTTC.